Listed below are T cell receptor beta chains from one sample, sequenced in a study of cytotoxic CD8 clonotypes in ibrutinib-treated CLL. The repertoire was sequenced with immunoSEQ multiplex PCR; TCRdb's copy has only in-frame clones and lacks some. Found here are some 130,000 clones, approximately 90% of them singletons; the top ten hold approximately 11%. The specimen comprised PBMCs, sampled after 12 months of ibrutinib treatment. The receptor set was obtained from a human donor with chronic lymphocytic leukemia. Both conserved end residues are part of each CDR3. The order of the fields is CDR3 protein, V gene, J gene.

CDR3 protein: CASSYMLGGGSTEAFF
V gene: TRBV6-6
J gene: TRBJ1-1

CDR3 protein: CASGLREFTQYF
V gene: TRBV6-5
J gene: TRBJ2-3

CDR3 protein: CASSGPGGAPEQYF
V gene: TRBV2
J gene: TRBJ2-7

CDR3 protein: CASSRRTGSLNEQFF
V gene: TRBV7-2
J gene: TRBJ2-1

CDR3 protein: CASSVAPRGTNEKLFF
V gene: TRBV9
J gene: TRBJ1-4

CDR3 protein: CASSRGVAKNIQYF
V gene: TRBV13
J gene: TRBJ2-4

CDR3 protein: CASRKGQGYGYTF
V gene: TRBV6-5
J gene: TRBJ1-2

CDR3 protein: CSVGSLTGAEQYF
V gene: TRBV29-1
J gene: TRBJ2-7

CDR3 protein: CASTSDYEQYF
V gene: TRBV7-9
J gene: TRBJ2-7

CDR3 protein: CASSKRDSYEQYF
V gene: TRBV9
J gene: TRBJ2-7

CDR3 protein: CASSAAGDPYEQYF
V gene: TRBV18
J gene: TRBJ2-7

CDR3 protein: CASSLDVGLAGGEETQYF
V gene: TRBV7-2
J gene: TRBJ2-5

CDR3 protein: CAIGQDNQPQHF
V gene: TRBV10-3
J gene: TRBJ1-5

CDR3 protein: CASSLAGEGETQYF
V gene: TRBV7-3
J gene: TRBJ2-5

CDR3 protein: CSAHTGNYGYTF
V gene: TRBV29-1
J gene: TRBJ1-2

CDR3 protein: CASRSQRWGNTEAFF
V gene: TRBV6-5
J gene: TRBJ1-1

CDR3 protein: CASSWGTAGNTIYF
V gene: TRBV11-2
J gene: TRBJ1-3

CDR3 protein: CASRQALEDGYTF
V gene: TRBV5-1
J gene: TRBJ1-2

CDR3 protein: CASSLEDSLRKYF
V gene: TRBV7-3
J gene: TRBJ2-5

CDR3 protein: CASSKSVATNEKLFF
V gene: TRBV21-1
J gene: TRBJ1-4

CDR3 protein: CASTGTRLTDTQYF
V gene: TRBV28
J gene: TRBJ2-3

CDR3 protein: CAKQGPPYEQYF
V gene: TRBV30
J gene: TRBJ2-7

CDR3 protein: CASDPSGVSNQPQHF
V gene: TRBV2
J gene: TRBJ1-5

CDR3 protein: CASSIDFSSSYEQYF
V gene: TRBV19
J gene: TRBJ2-7

CDR3 protein: CASSQGTGTQETQYF
V gene: TRBV4-1
J gene: TRBJ2-5

CDR3 protein: CASSQRELTEAFF
V gene: TRBV4-1
J gene: TRBJ1-1

CDR3 protein: CASSAGRLANTGELFF
V gene: TRBV18
J gene: TRBJ2-2

CDR3 protein: CASSRWGSGSNQPQHF
V gene: TRBV27
J gene: TRBJ1-5

CDR3 protein: CASSIVGSSYEQYF
V gene: TRBV19
J gene: TRBJ2-7